Shown below are 18 T cell receptor beta chains from a single sample sequenced in a study of cytomegalovirus exposure and HLA in healthy donors. PCR used 60 Vbeta primers and 13 Jbeta primers. The table came from immunoSEQ multiplex PCR; TCRdb's copy has only in-frame clones and leaves some out. This sample's table has about 79,000 clones. Sequenced sample: PBMCs. The receptors come from a man aged 25 to 40 in good health and CMV-seronegative.

The V call is TRBV6-1, the J call TRBJ1-2; D unclear. V shed 1 base and J shed 4 bases, with 10 bases lying between them. The CDR3 spans 14 residues. The V gene's germline CDR1 is MNHNS and CDR2 SASEGT. CDR3 sequence (DNA): TGTGCCAGCAGTGAAGGAAACACCGTCTATGGCTACACCTTC. Amino acids: CASSEGNTVYGYTF.

The rearrangement joins TRBV5-6 to TRBJ1-1; TRBD1 agrees at 9 bases. J was trimmed by 6 bases and V by 4 bases; bases with no gene match: 4. Germline assignment: CDR1 SGHDT and CDR2 YYEEEE. The CDR3 consists of 13 residues. The CDR3 sequence: CASSLDRGPEAFF. CDR3 in DNA: TGTGCCAGCAGCCTGGACAGGGGCCCTGAAGCTTTCTTT.

The V gene is TRBV28, the J gene TRBJ2-1, with 8 bases aligning to TRBD1. In germline, CDR1 is MDHEN, CDR2 SYDVKM. The J segment lost 9 bases and the V segment lost 1 base, leaving 14 bases of the junction unmatched. This CDR3 is 17 amino acids long. The CDR3 here is CASSLFGDRSKWVEQFF. DNA for the CDR3: TGTGCCAGCAGTTTATTTGGGGACAGGTCGAAGTGGGTTGAGCAGTTCTTC.

The rearrangement links TRBV11-1 to TRBJ1-2, with unresolved D. This CDR3 contains 13 residues. V was pared by 3 bases and J by 4 bases, with 9 bases between. CDR1 SGHAT and CDR2 FQDESV come from the germline V gene (reference sequence). The CDR3 region is CASSFAPIYGYTF. CDR3 coding DNA: TGTGCCAGCAGCTTTGCCCCTATCTATGGCTACACCTTC.

The rearrangement uses TRBV6-5 and TRBJ1-4; a possible D gene is TRBD1 (6 bases). V lost 5 bases to trimming and J lost 3 bases, with 13 bases between them. The CDR3 is made up of 15 amino acids. Germline assignment: CDR1 MNHEY and CDR2 SVGAGI. The DNA of the CDR3 is TGTGCCAGCAGTAGCCTCCAGGGGTCTAATGAAAAACTGTTTTTT. This sequence encodes CASSSLQGSNEKLFF.

This chain joins TRBV30 and TRBJ1-1; D is undetermined. Germline V gene lookup returns CDR1 GTSNPN and CDR2 SVGIG (reference sequence). V was pared by 2 bases and J by 0 bases, with 13 bases between. CDR3 size: 15 residues. Here the CDR3 reads CAWSRWEEMNTEAFF. The CDR3 nucleotides are TGTGCCTGGAGTAGGTGGGAGGAAATGAACACTGAAGCTTTCTTT.

V is TRBV15 and J is TRBJ2-3; 11 bases are a match to TRBD2. This CDR3 has 15 amino acids. The V gene end was trimmed by 5 bases and the J gene end by 7 bases; junction bases not matched to a gene: 8. Per the germline V gene, CDR1 is LNHNV and CDR2 is YYDKDF (reference sequence). As DNA, the CDR3 is TGTGCCACCAGCCCGACTAGCGGGGAGTTCCATACGCAGTATTTT. This translates into CATSPTSGEFHTQYF.

The chain links TRBV7-9 to TRBJ1-1; TRBD1 agrees at 10 bases. CDR1 is SEHNR and CDR2 is FQNEAQ in the germline V gene (reference sequence). The CDR3 extends over 16 amino acids. The junction had 7 bases not matched to a gene; V was cut back by 5 bases and J by 1 base. In nucleotides, the CDR3 is TGTGCCAGCAGCCCGAGGACAGGGGGGAAGAACACTGAAGCTTTCTTT. This gives the protein CASSPRTGGKNTEAFF.

This sequence joins TRBV18 and TRBJ1-2; D may be TRBD1 (6 bases). This CDR3 spans 15 amino acids. The germline V and J ends were trimmed by 5 bases and 3 bases, with 16 bases remaining between them. Germline-derived CDR1 and CDR2 are KGHSH and LQKENI. CDR3 residues: CASSNLTGPHYGYTF. The CDR3 DNA sequence: TGTGCCAGCTCAAACTTGACAGGCCCACACTATGGCTACACCTTC.

This rearrangement joins TRBV5-1 to TRBJ1-1; 9 bases are a match to TRBD1. This CDR3 has 15 amino acids. The V gene end was trimmed by 4 bases and the J gene end by 4 bases; junction bases not matched to a gene: 8. Per germline, CDR1 SGHRS and CDR2 YFSETQ. The CDR3: CASSLQGALGTEAFF. The CDR3, as DNA: TGCGCCAGCAGCCTACAGGGGGCGTTGGGCACTGAAGCTTTCTTT.

The chain uses TRBV4-3 and TRBJ2-1; D not certain. The CDR3 sequence is 15 residues long. V dropped 0 bases and J dropped 4 bases, with 10 bases sitting between them. The germline V gene has CDR1 LGHNA and CDR2 YSLEER. CDR3 loop: CASSQESLEYNEQFF. For the CDR3, the DNA is TGCGCCAGCAGCCAAGAATCGCTGGAGTACAATGAGCAGTTCTTC.

This rearrangement joins TRBV25-1 to TRBJ2-1; 11 nucleotides align to TRBD2. The trim removed 2 bases at V and 5 bases at J, leaving 11 bases unmatched. Germline V gene lookup returns CDR1 MGHDK and CDR2 SYGVNS. The CDR3 is 18 amino acids. CDR3 protein: CASSEVLISGGANNEQFF. As DNA, the CDR3 is TGTGCCAGCAGTGAAGTGCTCATTAGCGGGGGGGCGAACAATGAGCAGTTCTTC.

The chain uses TRBV6-1 and TRBJ1-2; tentatively, D is TRBD1 (6 bases). Per germline, CDR1 MNHNS and CDR2 SASEGT. The CDR3 runs 14 residues. The V end was cut by 3 bases, the J end by 4 bases, with 12 bases between. The CDR3 is CASSEAGTLYGYTF. The CDR3 bases are TGTGCCAGCAGTGAGGCCGGGACACTCTATGGCTACACCTTC.

This chain uses TRBV5-6 with TRBJ2-7; D not resolved. V shed 0 bases and J shed 0 bases, with 4 bases lying between them. The CDR3 extends over 13 amino acids. CDR1 is SGHDT, CDR2 YYEEEE, per germline. In DNA, the CDR3 is TGTGCCAGCAGCTTGGGCAGCTCCTACGAGCAGTACTTC. Translating it yields CASSLGSSYEQYF.

This sequence joins TRBV10-1 and TRBJ2-3; 13 positions agree with TRBD2. V shed 2 bases, J shed 1 base, and the junction held 0 bases outside the gene matches. The germline gives CDR1 WNHNN, CDR2 SYGVQD (reference sequence). This CDR3 has 16 amino acids. The CDR3 sequence: CASSEGLAGGTDTQYF. DNA of the CDR3: TGCGCCAGCAGTGAGGGACTAGCGGGGGGCACAGATACGCAGTATTTT.

The chain uses TRBV4-1 and TRBJ2-2, with TRBD1 matching over 8 bases. Germline-derived CDR1 and CDR2 are MGHRA and YSYEKL. The CDR3 is 14 amino acids. Trimming at V came to 3 bases and at J to 5 bases, leaving 2 bases not matched to a gene. CDR3 sequence reads: CASSQRTGTGELFF. CDR3 coding DNA: TGCGCCAGCAGCCAGCGGACAGGGACCGGGGAGCTGTTTTTT.

The chain uses TRBV6-5 and TRBJ1-1; D is possibly TRBD1 (5 bases). Trimming took off 6 bases at V and 0 bases at J, with 11 bases between the two ends. The CDR3 contains 14 residues. The germline CDR1 and CDR2 sequences are MNHEY and SVGAGI. The CDR3 spells CASRNRKMNTEAFF. DNA of the CDR3: TGTGCCAGCAGGAACAGGAAAATGAACACTGAAGCTTTCTTT.

The chain employs TRBV7-9 and TRBJ1-1; a weak D match, TRBD1 (6 bases). CDR1 is SEHNR, CDR2 FQNEAQ, per germline (reference sequence). This CDR3 is 17 amino acids long. The germline V and J ends were trimmed by 1 base and 2 bases, with 17 bases remaining between them. The CDR3 is CASSLGPTGTINTEAFF. The CDR3 DNA is TGTGCCAGCAGCTTAGGGCCCACCGGGACAATCAACACTGAAGCTTTCTTT.